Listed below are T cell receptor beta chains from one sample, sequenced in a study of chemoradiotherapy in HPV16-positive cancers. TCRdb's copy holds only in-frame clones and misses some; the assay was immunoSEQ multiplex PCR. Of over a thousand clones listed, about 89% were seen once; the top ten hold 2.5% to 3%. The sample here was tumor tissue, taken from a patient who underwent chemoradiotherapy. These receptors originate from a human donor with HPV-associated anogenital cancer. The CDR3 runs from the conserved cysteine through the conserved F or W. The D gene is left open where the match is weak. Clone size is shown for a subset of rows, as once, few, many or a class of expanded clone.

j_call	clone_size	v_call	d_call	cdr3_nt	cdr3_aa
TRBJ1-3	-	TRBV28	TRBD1	TGTGCCAGCAGAGAGACAGGGTCTGGAAACACCATATATTTT	CASRETGSGNTIYF
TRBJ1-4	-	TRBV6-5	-	TGTGCCAGCAGCCTTTCCGGGACATCAAAACTGTTTTTT	CASSLSGTSKLFF
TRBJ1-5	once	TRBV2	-	TGTGCCTGCTCCCGGGACCAGGCGAGGTCCCAGCATTTT	CACSRDQARSQHF
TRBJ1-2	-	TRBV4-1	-	TGCGCCAGCAGCCAAGATCAATACCCAGGCGCAGGGAGCCATGGCTACACCTTC	CASSQDQYPGAGSHGYTF
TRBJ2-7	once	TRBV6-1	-	TGTGCCAGCAGTTATAAGCCTATCTACGAGCAGTACTTC	CASSYKPIYEQYF
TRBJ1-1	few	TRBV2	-	TGTGCCAGCAGGGAGACAGTCACCTGGGGGAACACTGAAGCTTTCTTT	CASRETVTWGNTEAFF
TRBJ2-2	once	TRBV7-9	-	TGTGCCAGCAGCTTCCGGGACGGGAACACCGGGGAGCTGTTTTTT	CASSFRDGNTGELFF
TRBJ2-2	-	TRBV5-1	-	TGCGCCAGCAGCCTGGGGCAAGCCGGGGAGCTGTTTTTT	CASSLGQAGELFF
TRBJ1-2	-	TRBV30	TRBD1	TGTGCCTGGAGCTCTTACCGGGACAGGGATCCCTATGGCTACACCTTC	CAWSSYRDRDPYGYTF
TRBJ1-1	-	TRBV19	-	TGTGCCAGTAGGCCGGGACTCAACACTGAAGCTTTCTTT	CASRPGLNTEAFF
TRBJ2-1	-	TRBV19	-	TGTGCCAGTAGTATTTATTTGACGGGACTTTACAATGAGCAGTTCTTC	CASSIYLTGLYNEQFF
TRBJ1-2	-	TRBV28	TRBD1	TGTGCCAGCAGTCGACAGGGCCCTAACTATGGCTACACCTTC	CASSRQGPNYGYTF
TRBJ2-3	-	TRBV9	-	TGTGCCAGCAGCGTAGGGAGTCCAGATACGCAGTATTTT	CASSVGSPDTQYF
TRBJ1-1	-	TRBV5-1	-	TGCGCCAGCAGCTTGGTAGGAGGGCGTCAGAACACTGAAGCTTTCTTT	CASSLVGGRQNTEAFF
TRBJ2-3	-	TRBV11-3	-	TGTGCCAGCAGCTTAACCGGGACCGGGCATACGCAGTATTTT	CASSLTGTGHTQYF
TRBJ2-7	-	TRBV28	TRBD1	TGTGCCAGCAGTTTTAAGGCGGAGGCCGGGACAGGGGCCGCCGACGAGCAGTACTTC	CASSFKAEAGTGAADEQYF
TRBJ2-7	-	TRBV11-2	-	TGTGCCAGCAGCTTAGAACAGGGTCTCGAGCAGTACTTC	CASSLEQGLEQYF
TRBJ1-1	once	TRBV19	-	TGTGCCAGTAGTATAGTCGGTTCTAACACTGAAGCTTTCTTT	CASSIVGSNTEAFF
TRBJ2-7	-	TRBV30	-	TGTGCCTGGAGCACCGGGATAACAATCCACGAGCAGTACTTC	CAWSTGITIHEQYF
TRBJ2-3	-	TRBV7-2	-	TGTGCCAGCAGCTACTACCCCGGTAGGGCAGATACGCAGTATTTT	CASSYYPGRADTQYF
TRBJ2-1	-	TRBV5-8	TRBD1	TGTGCCAGCAGCAAAGGGACAGGCGAGCAGTTCTTC	CASSKGTGEQFF
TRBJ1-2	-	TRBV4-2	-	TGTGCCAGCAGCCAAGGATATGGCTACACCTTC	CASSQGYGYTF
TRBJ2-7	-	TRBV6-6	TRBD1	TGTGCCAGCAGTTACCCCACAGGGGTCGAGCAGTACTTC	CASSYPTGVEQYF
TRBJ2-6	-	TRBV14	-	TGTGCCAGCTCTGGGGCCAACGTCCTGACTTTC	CASSGANVLTF
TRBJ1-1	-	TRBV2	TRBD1	TGTGCCAGCAGTGGACAGGGCACTGAAGCTTTCTTT	CASSGQGTEAFF
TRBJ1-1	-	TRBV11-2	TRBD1	TGTGCCAGCAGTCTACAGGGGGCGAGGGAGACTGAAGCTTTCTTT	CASSLQGARETEAFF
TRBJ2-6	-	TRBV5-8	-	TGTGCCAGCAGCTGGGTCGCCAACGTCCTGACTTTC	CASSWVANVLTF
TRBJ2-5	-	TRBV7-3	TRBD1	TGTGCCAGCGTGCACAGGGGCCAAGAGACCCAGTACTTC	CASVHRGQETQYF
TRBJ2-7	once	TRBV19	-	TGTGCCAGTAGTATGCTGAGACAGTCTTCCGAGCAGTACTTC	CASSMLRQSSEQYF
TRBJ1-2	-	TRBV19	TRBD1	TGTGCCAGTAGGGGGACAGGCGGTGGCTACACCTTC	CASRGTGGGYTF
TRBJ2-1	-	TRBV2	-	TGTGCCAGCAGTTCAATCAGCGGTGGGGGCCTAAATGAGCAGTTCTTC	CASSSISGGGLNEQFF
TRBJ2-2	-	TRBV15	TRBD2	TGTGCCACCAGCAGAGGGACGGGGGGTTCAACCGGGGAGCTGTTTTTT	CATSRGTGGSTGELFF
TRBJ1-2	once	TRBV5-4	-	TGTGCCAGCAGCTTGGAACGCAGGGGTCGTTACGGCTACACCTTC	CASSLERRGRYGYTF
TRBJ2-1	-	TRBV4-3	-	TGCGCCAGCAGCCAAGAAATTCAGGGGTCGTTGTTTAGGTTCTTC	CASSQEIQGSLFRFF
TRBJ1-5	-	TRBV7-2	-	TGTGCCAGCAGCTTATTGGGGTCGGGAGGTAGCAATCAGCCCCAGCATTTT	CASSLLGSGGSNQPQHF
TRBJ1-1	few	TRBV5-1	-	TGCGCCAGCAGCTTGGGTTATGCGGAGAACACTGAAGCTTTCTTT	CASSLGYAENTEAFF
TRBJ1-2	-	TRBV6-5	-	TGTGCCAGCAGTTACTCGATGGCGGACAGAACCTATGGCTACACCTTC	CASSYSMADRTYGYTF
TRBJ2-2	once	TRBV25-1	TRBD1	TGTGCCAGCAGTGGCCGACAGGGGGCTGGCGGGGAGCTGTTTTTT	CASSGRQGAGGELFF
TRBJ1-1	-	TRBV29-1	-	TGCTCACCGTTCGGCGGGACTGAAGCTTTCTTT	CSPFGGTEAFF
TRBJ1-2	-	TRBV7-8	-	TGTGCCAGCAGCTCTCTCGGGGGCTATGGCTACACCTTC	CASSSLGGYGYTF
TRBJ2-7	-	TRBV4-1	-	TGCGCCAGCAGCCAAGCAGCCTCTTACGAGCAGTACTTC	CASSQAASYEQYF
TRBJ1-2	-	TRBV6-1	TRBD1	TGTGCCACCCCGACAGGGGATAGCTATGGCTACACCTTC	CATPTGDSYGYTF
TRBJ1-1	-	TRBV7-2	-	TGTGCCAGCAGCTTATTGGGTATAGAAGCTTTCTTT	CASSLLGIEAFF
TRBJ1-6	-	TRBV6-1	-	TGTGCCAGCAGTTCGGGCCCGTATAATTCACCCCTCCACTTT	CASSSGPYNSPLHF
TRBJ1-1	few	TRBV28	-	TGTGCCAGCGGGCTGAACACTGAAGCTTTCTTT	CASGLNTEAFF
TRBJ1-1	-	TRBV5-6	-	TGTGCCAGCAGCTTGGGCAGCCCGAACACTGAAGCTTTCTTT	CASSLGSPNTEAFF
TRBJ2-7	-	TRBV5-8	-	TGTGCCAGCAGCTCGACGGGGGACACCATGTACGAGCAGTACTTC	CASSSTGDTMYEQYF
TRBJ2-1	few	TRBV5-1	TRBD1	TGCGCCAGCCGCGACGGGACAGTCTCCTACAATGAGCAGTTCTTC	CASRDGTVSYNEQFF